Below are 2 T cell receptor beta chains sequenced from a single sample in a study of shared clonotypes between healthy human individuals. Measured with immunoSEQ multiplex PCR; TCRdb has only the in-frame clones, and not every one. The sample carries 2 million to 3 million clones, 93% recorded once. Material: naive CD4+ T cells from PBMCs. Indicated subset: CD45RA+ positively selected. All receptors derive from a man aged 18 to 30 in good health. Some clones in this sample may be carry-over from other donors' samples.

The CDR3 DNA is TGTGCCAGTCTCCGGGACAGCCAAGAGACCCAGTACTTC. Its translation is CASLRDSQETQYF. This chain uses TRBV2 with TRBJ2-5; 7 bases are shared with TRBD1. The CDR3 consists of 13 residues. The trim removed 9 bases at V and 1 base at J, leaving 5 bases unmatched. Germline loops: CDR1 SNHLY, CDR2 FYNNEI.

The CDR3 here is CASSLGAGLSTYNEQFF. The CDR3 nucleotides read TGTGCCAGCAGCTTGGGGGCCGGGCTCTCCACCTACAATGAGCAGTTCTTC. The V call is TRBV5-6, the J call TRBJ2-1; D uncertain. Germline values: CDR1 SGHDT, CDR2 YYEEEE. The CDR3 totals 17 residues. Trimming shortened V by 0 bases and J by 2 bases, and 15 bases separated the two germline ends.